This is a list of T cell receptor beta chains from one sample in a study of blood T cells in healthy people across ages. A single record per CDR3 protein comes from TCRdb applying MiXCR to the 5' RACE reads. In the table there are approximately 900,000 distinct CDR3 sequences, about 29% of which are singletons. This sample also belongs to another study, concerning T cells of mothers and their children.

Sequencing was carried out using blood. The receptors shown here come from a woman aged 40 to 50 in good health. Each CDR3 is given without its conserved first and last residue. The order of the fields is V gene, clone size, CDR3 protein. Rows give clone size only sometimes, using once, few, many, or a class for an expanded clone.

V: TRBV29-1; size: few; CDR3: SVGGGQENSPLH
V: TRBV5-1; size: few; CDR3: ASSLLQVNNSPLH
V: TRBV6-2/TRBV6-3; size: .; CDR3: ASSPEQISKETQY
V: TRBV20-1; size: few; CDR3: SPGTSLH
V: TRBV7-8; size: many; CDR3: ASRIRARGLETQY
V: TRBV20-1; size: .; CDR3: SAQQGVGGNQPQH
V: TRBV7-9; size: many; CDR3: ASSFRRNQETQY
V: TRBV4-2; size: .; CDR3: ASSQEQGSNTEAF
V: TRBV12-3/TRBV12-4; size: few; CDR3: ASTSGTLYGYT
V: TRBV29-1; size: .; CDR3: SVEGQRPNTEAF
V: TRBV11-2; size: .; CDR3: ASTRGGWDSSYEQY
V: TRBV28; size: few; CDR3: ASRRATDREQY
V: TRBV12-5; size: .; CDR3: ASGLDPITYEQY
V: TRBV4-2; size: .; CDR3: ASSLFGGGYNEQF
V: TRBV7-3; size: many; CDR3: ASSAEASYEQY
V: TRBV4-3; size: few; CDR3: ASSRAVGSALISTDTQY
V: TRBV7-9; size: .; CDR3: ASSPPQGQGREQY
V: TRBV30; size: .; CDR3: AWRVPLPASGYTGELF
V: TRBV3-1; size: .; CDR3: ASSQWTRGETQY
V: TRBV11-3; size: .; CDR3: ASSHGSGEGDNEQF
V: TRBV10-3; size: .; CDR3: AISEGTNNEQF
V: TRBV20-1; size: .; CDR3: SAERGHGNQPQH
V: TRBV18; size: few; CDR3: ASSLTAGAPNTEAF
V: TRBV30; size: many; CDR3: AWSGDREQTQY
V: TRBV11-3; size: few; CDR3: ASSTGGLTEETQY
V: TRBV15; size: many; CDR3: ATSRGTGDGYT
V: TRBV4-3; size: .; CDR3: ASSPESGGNTEAF
V: TRBV7-9; size: .; CDR3: ASSSDGPYGYT
V: TRBV6-1; size: .; CDR3: ASSELRARSNQPQH
V: TRBV20-1; size: few; CDR3: SAYDSYRGGYT
V: TRBV20-1; size: many; CDR3: SATHRGISYEQY
V: TRBV14; size: few; CDR3: ASSYYGQY
V: TRBV7-8; size: .; CDR3: ASSYDPGLNEKLF
V: TRBV5-1; size: .; CDR3: ASSHRTSGNSYEQY
V: TRBV13; size: .; CDR3: ASSFFRDRDSYEQY